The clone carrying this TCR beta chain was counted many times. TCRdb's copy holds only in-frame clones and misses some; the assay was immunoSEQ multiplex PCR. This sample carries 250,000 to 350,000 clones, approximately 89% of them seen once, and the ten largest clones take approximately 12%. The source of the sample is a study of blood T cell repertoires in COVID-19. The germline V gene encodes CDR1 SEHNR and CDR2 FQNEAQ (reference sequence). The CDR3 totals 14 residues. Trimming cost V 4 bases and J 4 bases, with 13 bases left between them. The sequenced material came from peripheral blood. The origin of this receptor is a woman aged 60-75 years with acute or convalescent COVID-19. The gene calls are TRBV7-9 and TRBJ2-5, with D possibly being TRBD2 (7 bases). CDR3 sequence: CASSYLAGAETQYF. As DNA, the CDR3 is TGTGCCAGCAGCTACCTGGCGGGGGCAGAGACCCAGTACTTC. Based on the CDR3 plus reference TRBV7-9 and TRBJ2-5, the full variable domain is DTGVSQNPRHKITKRGQNVTFRCDPISEHNRLYWYRQTLGQGPEFLTYFQNEAQLEKSRLLSDRFSAERPKGSFSTLEIQRTEQGDSAMYLCASSYLAGAETQYFGPGTRLLVL.